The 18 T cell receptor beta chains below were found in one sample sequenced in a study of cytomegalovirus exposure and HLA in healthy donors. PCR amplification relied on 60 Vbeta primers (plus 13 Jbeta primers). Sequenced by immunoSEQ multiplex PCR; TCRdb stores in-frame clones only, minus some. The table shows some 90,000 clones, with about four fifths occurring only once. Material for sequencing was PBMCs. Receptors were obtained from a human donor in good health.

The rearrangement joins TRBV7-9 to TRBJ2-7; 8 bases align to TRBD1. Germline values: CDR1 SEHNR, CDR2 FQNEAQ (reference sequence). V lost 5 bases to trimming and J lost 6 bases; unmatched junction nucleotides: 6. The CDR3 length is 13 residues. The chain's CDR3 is CASSQDRVGEQYF. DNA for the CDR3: TGTGCCAGCAGCCAGGACAGGGTCGGCGAGCAGTACTTC.

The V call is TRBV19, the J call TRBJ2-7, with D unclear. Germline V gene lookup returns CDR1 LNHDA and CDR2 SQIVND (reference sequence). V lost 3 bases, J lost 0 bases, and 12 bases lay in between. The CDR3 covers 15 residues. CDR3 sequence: CASSIPRNPSYEQYF. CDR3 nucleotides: TGTGCCAGTAGTATCCCCAGGAACCCCTCCTACGAGCAGTACTTC.

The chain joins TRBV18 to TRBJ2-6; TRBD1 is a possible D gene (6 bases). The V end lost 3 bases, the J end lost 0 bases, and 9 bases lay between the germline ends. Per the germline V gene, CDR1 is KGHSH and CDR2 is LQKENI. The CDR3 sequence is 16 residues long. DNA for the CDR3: TGTGCCAGCTCACCGAGGGGGAGCTCTGGGGCCAACGTCCTGACTTTC. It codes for CASSPRGSSGANVLTF.

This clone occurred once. Here the CDR3 reads CASSFDPGLSNEKLFF. The CDR3 nucleotides are TGTGCCAGCAGCTTCGACCCGGGACTTTCTAATGAAAAACTGTTTTTT. This chain links TRBV7-2 with TRBJ1-4, with D possibly being TRBD1 (5 bases). Trimming stripped 3 bases from V and 3 bases from J, with 14 bases between. In germline, CDR1 is SGHTA, CDR2 FQGNSA. CDR3 length equals 16 residues.

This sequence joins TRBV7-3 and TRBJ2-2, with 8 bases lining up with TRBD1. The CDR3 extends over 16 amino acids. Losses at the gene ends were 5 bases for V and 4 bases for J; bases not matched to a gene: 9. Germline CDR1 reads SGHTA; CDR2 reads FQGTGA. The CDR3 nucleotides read TGTGCCAGCAGCCGGCAGGGGGCCGTTGGCACCGGGGAGCTGTTTTTT. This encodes CASSRQGAVGTGELFF.

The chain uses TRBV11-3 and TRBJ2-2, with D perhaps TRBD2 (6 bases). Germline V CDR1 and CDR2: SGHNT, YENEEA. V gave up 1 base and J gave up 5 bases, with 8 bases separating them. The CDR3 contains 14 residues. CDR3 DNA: TGTGCCAGCAGCTTAGTACGGGGGACCGGGGAGCTGTTTTTT. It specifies CASSLVRGTGELFF.

For the CDR3, the DNA is TGTGCCAGCAGCGATACAGCAACCTCTGGAAACACCATATATTTT. It specifies CASSDTATSGNTIYF. The chain couples TRBV9 to TRBJ1-3; D remains unclear. CDR3 length: 15 residues. From germline, CDR1 is SGDLS and CDR2 YYNGEE. V lost 3 bases and J 0 bases, leaving 10 bases between the germline ends.

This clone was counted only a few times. Here the CDR3 DNA reads TGTGCCAGCAGTGGACTAGCACCCTACGAGCAGTACTTC. Its protein product is CASSGLAPYEQYF. V gene TRBV25-1 combines with J gene TRBJ2-7; 7 nucleotides align to TRBD2. The junction had 2 bases not matched to a gene; V was cut back by 4 bases and J by 2 bases. Germline CDR1 reads MGHDK; CDR2 reads SYGVNS. CDR3 length: 13 residues.

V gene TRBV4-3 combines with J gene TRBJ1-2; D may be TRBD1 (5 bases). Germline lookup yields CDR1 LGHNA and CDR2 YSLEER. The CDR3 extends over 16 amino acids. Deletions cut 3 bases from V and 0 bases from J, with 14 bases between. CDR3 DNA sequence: TGCGCCAGCAGCCAGGGCGGGGCGGGGGCTAACTATGGCTACACCTTC. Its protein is CASSQGGAGANYGYTF.

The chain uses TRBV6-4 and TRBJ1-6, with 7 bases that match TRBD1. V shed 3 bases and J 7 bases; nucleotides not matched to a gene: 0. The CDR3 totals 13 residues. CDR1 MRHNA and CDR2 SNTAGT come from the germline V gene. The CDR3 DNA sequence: TGTGCCAGCAGTGAGACAGGGAATTCACCCCTCCACTTT. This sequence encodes CASSETGNSPLHF.

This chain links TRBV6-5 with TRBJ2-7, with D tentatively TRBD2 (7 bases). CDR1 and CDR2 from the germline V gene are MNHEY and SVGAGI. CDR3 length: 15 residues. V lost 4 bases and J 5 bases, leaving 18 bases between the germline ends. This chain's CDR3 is CASSWVGGAGNEQYF. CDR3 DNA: TGTGCCAGCAGTTGGGTGGGGGGGGCTGGAAACGAGCAGTACTTC.

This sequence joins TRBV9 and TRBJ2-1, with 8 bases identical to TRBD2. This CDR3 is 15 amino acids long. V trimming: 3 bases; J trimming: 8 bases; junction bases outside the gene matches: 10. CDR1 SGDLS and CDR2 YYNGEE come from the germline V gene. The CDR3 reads CASSDTVAGSHEQFF. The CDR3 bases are TGTGCCAGCAGCGACACGGTAGCGGGAAGTCATGAGCAGTTCTTC.

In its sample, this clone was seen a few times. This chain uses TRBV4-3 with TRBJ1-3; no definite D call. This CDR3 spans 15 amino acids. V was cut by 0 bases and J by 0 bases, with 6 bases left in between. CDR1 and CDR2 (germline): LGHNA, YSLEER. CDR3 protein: CASSQDKSSGNTIYF. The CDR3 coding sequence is TGCGCCAGCAGCCAAGACAAGAGCTCTGGAAACACCATATATTTT.

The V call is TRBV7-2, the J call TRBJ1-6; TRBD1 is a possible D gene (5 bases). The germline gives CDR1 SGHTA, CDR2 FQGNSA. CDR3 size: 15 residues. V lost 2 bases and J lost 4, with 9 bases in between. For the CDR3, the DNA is TGTGCCAGCAGCTTACCCCGGGGGTATAATTCACCCCTCCACTTT. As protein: CASSLPRGYNSPLHF.

CDR3 in DNA: TGTGCCTGGAAGCGGACAGGGACATACGAGCAGTACTTC. Its translation is CAWKRTGTYEQYF. V and J are TRBV30 and TRBJ2-7, with TRBD1 identical over 8 bases. V gave up 4 bases and J gave up 4 bases; unmatched junction bases: 6. This CDR3 has 13 residues. Germline assignment: CDR1 GTSNPN and CDR2 SVGIG (reference sequence).

The CDR3 DNA is TGTGCCTGTAGCGGGAGTGCAGATACGCAGTATTTT. Its translation is CACSGSADTQYF. The chain carries TRBV27 and TRBJ2-3; 9 bases align to TRBD2. CDR1 is MNHEY and CDR2 is SMNVEV in the germline V gene (reference sequence). This CDR3 region has 12 residues. The V segment lost 11 bases and the J segment 4 bases; nucleotides outside the gene matches: 4.

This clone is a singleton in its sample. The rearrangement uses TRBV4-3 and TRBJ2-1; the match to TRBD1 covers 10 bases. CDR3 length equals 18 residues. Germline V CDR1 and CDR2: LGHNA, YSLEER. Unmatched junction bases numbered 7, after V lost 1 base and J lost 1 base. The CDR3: CASSQGTGGFGSYNEQFF. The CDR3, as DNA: TGCGCCAGCAGCCAAGGGACAGGGGGTTTTGGGTCCTACAATGAGCAGTTCTTC.

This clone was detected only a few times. DNA for the CDR3: TGTGCCAGCAGGCCTGGGGGGAATCAGCCCCAGCATTTT. Amino acid sequence: CASRPGGNQPQHF. J is TRBJ1-5 and V is TRBV28, with a possible D match to TRBD1 (5 bases). The CDR3 has 13 amino acids. V lost 6 bases and J 4 bases, leaving 10 bases between the germline ends. CDR1 is MDHEN and CDR2 is SYDVKM in the germline V gene.